This T cell receptor (beta chain) was sequenced during a study of T cells expressing NK-cell markers. TCRdb reprocessed the 5' RACE reads, with one entry per CDR3 protein and no DNA. This table holds about 460,000 distinct CDR3 sequences. Germline V CDR1 and CDR2: DFQATT, SNEGSKA (reference sequence). This CDR3 is 16 amino acids long. The source of this sequence is a woman aged 50 to 65 in good health. J is TRBJ2-4 and V is TRBV20-1. The specimen sequenced was blood T cells: a sorted CD56 or NKG2C T cell subset, CD4+ or CD8+ T cells, or bulk PBMC T cells (not recorded which). This CDR3 is CSARVPSGGGKNIQYF.